This TCR beta chain is drawn from a study of cytomegalovirus exposure and HLA in healthy donors. Study at large: Among about 380 genotyped donors, roughly 81% fell in the Caucasian-associated ancestry cluster. Study-level results: The authors confirmed in vitro that three CMV-associated chains were specific for CMV antigens.

PCR amplification relied on 60 Vbeta primers (plus 13 Jbeta primers). Profiled with immunoSEQ multiplex PCR; TCRdb holds only in-frame clones, not every one. This sample has roughly 130,000 clones, with approximately 80% found just once. This clone appeared once. Its antigen is unknown. CDR1 is LGHNA, CDR2 YSLEER, per germline. The CDR3 covers 15 residues. Trimming cost V 0 bases and J 4 bases, with 10 bases left between them. Sequenced: PBMCs. The sequence was obtained from a man aged 25-45 years in good health and CMV-seronegative. The gene calls are TRBV4-3 and TRBJ2-1; D gene unclear. DNA for the CDR3: TGCGCCAGCAGCCAAGAACTCAACGGGTACAATGAGCAGTTCTTC. Its protein product is CASSQELNGYNEQFF.